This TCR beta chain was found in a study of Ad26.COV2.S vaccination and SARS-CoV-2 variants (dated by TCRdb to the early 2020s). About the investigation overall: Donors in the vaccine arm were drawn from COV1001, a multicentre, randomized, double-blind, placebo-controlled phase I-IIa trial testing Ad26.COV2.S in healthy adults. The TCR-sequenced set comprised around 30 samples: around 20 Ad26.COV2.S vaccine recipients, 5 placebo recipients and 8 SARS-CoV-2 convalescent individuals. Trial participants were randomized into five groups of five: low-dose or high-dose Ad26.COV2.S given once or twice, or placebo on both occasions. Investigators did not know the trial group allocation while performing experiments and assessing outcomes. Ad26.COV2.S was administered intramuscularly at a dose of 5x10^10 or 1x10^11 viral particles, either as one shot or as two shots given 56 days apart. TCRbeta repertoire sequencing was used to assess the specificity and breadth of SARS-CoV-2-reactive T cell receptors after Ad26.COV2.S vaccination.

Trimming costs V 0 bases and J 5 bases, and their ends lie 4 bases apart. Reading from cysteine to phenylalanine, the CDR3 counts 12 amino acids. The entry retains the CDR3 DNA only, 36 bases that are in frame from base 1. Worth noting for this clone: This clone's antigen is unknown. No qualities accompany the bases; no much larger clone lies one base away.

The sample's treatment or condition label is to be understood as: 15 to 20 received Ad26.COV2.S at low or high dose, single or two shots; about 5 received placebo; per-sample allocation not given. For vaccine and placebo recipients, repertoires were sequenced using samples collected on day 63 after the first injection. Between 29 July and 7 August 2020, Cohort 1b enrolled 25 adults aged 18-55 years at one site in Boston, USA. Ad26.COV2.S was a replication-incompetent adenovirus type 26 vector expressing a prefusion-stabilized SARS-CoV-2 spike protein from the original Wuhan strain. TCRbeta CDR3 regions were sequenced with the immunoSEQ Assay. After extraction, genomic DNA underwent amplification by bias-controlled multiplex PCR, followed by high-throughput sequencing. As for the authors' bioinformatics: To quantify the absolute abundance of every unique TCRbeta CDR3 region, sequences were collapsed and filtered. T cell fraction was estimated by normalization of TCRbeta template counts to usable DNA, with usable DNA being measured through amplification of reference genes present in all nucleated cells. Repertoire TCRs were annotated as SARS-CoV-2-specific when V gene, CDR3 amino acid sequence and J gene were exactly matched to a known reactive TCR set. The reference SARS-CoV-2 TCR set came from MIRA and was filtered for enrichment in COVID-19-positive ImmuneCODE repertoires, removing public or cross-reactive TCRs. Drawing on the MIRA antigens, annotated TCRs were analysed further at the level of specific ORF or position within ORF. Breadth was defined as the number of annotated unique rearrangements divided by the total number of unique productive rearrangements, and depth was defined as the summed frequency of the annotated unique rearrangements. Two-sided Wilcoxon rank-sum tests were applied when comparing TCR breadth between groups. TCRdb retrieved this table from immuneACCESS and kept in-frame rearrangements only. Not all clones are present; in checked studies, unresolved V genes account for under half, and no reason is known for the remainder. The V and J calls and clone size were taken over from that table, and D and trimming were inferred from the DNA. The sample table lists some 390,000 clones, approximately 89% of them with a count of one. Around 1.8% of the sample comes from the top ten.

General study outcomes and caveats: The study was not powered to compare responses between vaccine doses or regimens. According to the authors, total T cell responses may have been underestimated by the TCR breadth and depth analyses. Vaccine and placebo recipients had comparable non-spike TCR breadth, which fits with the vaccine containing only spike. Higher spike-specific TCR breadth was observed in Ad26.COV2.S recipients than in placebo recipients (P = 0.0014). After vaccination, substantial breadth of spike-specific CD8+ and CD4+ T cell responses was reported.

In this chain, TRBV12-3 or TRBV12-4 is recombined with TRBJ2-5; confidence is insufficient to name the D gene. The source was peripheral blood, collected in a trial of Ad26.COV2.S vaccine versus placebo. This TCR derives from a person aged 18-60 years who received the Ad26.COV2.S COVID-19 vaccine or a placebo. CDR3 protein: CASSLARETQYF. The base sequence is TGTGCCAGCAGTTTAGCGCGTGAGACCCAGTACTTC.